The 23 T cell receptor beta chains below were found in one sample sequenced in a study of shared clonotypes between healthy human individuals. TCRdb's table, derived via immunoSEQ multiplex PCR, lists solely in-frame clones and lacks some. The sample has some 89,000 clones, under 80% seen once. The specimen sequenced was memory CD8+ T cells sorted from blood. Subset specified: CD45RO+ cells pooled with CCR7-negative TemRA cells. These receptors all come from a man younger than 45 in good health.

For the CDR3, the DNA is TGCAGTGCGAGGGCCCCGGGAAGTCAGTACTTC. The encoded protein is CSARAPGSQYF. V usage is TRBV20-1 and J usage is TRBJ2-7; tentatively, D is TRBD2 (5 bases). V was pared by 6 bases and J by 10 bases, with 16 bases between. The CDR3 contains 11 residues. Germline CDR1 DFQATT, CDR2 SNEGSKA (reference sequence).

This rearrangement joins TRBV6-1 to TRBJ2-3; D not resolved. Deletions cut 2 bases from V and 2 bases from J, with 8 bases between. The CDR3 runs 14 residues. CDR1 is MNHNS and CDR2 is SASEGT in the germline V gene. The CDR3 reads CASSERQNTDTQYF. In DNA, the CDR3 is TGTGCCAGCAGTGAAAGGCAGAACACAGATACGCAGTATTTT.

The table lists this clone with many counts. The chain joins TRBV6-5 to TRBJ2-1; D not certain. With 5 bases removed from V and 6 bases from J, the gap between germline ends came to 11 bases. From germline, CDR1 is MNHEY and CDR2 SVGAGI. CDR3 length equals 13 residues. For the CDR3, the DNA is TGTGCCAGCAGTGGACGACACAGCAATGAGCAGTTCTTC. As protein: CASSGRHSNEQFF.

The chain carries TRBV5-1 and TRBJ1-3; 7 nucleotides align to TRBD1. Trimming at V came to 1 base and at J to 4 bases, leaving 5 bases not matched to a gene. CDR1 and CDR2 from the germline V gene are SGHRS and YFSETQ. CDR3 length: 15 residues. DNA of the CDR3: TGCGCCAGCAGCTTGTCCGGGACAGTCGGAAACACCATATATTTT. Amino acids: CASSLSGTVGNTIYF.

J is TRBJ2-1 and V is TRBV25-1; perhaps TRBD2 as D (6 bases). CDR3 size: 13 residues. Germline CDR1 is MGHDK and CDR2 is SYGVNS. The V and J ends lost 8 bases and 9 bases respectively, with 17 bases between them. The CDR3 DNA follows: TGTGCCAGCTGTGGCCGGGGGAACGGTGAGCAGTTCTTC. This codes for CASCGRGNGEQFF.

CDR3 in DNA: TGTGCCTGGAATGAGCGGGGCGACAATGAGCAGTTCTTC. Its translation is CAWNERGDNEQFF. The chain joins TRBV30 to TRBJ2-1; TRBD2 matches at 7 bases. V dropped 4 bases and J dropped 5; count of bases not matched to a gene: 5. CDR1 is GTSNPN and CDR2 is SVGIG in the germline V gene (reference sequence). The CDR3 is 13 amino acids. The full variable domain, rest sourced from reference TRBV30 and TRBJ2-1, is SQTIHQWPATLVQPVGSPLSLECTVEGTSNPNLYWYRQAAGRGLQLLFYSVGIGQISSEVPQNLSASRPQDRQFILSSKKLLLSDSGFYLCAWNERGDNEQFFGPGTRLTVL.

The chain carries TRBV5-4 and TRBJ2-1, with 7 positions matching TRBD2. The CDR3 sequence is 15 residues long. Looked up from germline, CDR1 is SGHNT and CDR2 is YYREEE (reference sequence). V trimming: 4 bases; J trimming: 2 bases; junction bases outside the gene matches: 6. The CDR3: CASSPERGAYNEQFF. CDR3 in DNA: TGTGCCAGCAGCCCCGAGCGGGGTGCCTACAATGAGCAGTTCTTC.

The CDR3 here is CASSETTSTGNTIYF. CDR3 sequence (DNA): TGTGCCAGTAGTGAAACTACGAGTACTGGAAACACCATATATTTT. V usage is TRBV19 and J usage is TRBJ1-3, with D uncertain. The CDR3 has 15 amino acids. Trimming removed 5 bases from V and 2 bases from J, with 13 bases in between. Germline CDR1 reads LNHDA; CDR2 reads SQIVND (reference sequence).

The DNA of the CDR3 is TGTGCCACCAGCAGAGCTAGCGGGGCCATGGGAGAGACCCAGTACTTC. Its translation: CATSRASGAMGETQYF. The chain carries TRBV15 and TRBJ2-5; 9 positions agree with TRBD2. J was trimmed by 4 bases and V by 1 base; bases with no gene match: 7. Per germline, CDR1 LNHNV and CDR2 YYDKDF (reference sequence). This CDR3 has 16 amino acids.

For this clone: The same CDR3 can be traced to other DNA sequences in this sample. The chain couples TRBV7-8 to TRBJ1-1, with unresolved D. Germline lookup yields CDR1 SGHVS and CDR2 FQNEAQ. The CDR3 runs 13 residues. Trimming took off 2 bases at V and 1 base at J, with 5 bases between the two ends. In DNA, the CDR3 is TGTGCCAGCAGCTTATTACGGAACACTGAAGCTTTCTTT. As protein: CASSLLRNTEAFF. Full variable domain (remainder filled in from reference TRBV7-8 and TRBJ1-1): GAGVSQSPRYKVAKRGQDVALRCDPISGHVSLFWYQQALGQGPEFLTYFQNEAQLDKSGLPSDRFFAERPEGSVSTLKIQRTQQEDSAVYLCASSLLRNTEAFFGQGTRLTVV.

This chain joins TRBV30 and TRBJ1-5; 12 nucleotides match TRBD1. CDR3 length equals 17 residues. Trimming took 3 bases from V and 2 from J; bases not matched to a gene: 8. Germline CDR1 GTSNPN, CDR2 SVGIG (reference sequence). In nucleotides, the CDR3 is TGTGCCTGGAGCCGGGACAGGGGGCCGTCGGGCAATCAGCCCCAGCATTTT. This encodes CAWSRDRGPSGNQPQHF.

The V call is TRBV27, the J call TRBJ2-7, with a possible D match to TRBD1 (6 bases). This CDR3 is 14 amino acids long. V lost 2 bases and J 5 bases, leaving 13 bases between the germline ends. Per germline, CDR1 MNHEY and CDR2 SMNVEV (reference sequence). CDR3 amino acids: CASSLSPGADEQYF. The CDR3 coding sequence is TGTGCCAGCAGTTTAAGCCCAGGGGCAGACGAGCAGTACTTC.

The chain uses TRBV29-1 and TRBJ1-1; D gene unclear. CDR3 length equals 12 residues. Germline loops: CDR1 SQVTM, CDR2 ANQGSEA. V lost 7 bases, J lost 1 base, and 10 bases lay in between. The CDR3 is CSGGMANTEAFF. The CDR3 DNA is TGCAGCGGAGGCATGGCGAACACTGAAGCTTTCTTT.

CDR3 sequence reads: CASRPGLAVITDEQFF. In nucleotides, the CDR3 is TGTGCCAGCAGACCAGGACTAGCGGTGATTACGGATGAGCAGTTCTTC. The chain couples TRBV28 to TRBJ2-1; 10 nucleotides line up with TRBD2. Germline lookup yields CDR1 MDHEN and CDR2 SYDVKM. With V trimmed by 6 bases and J by 8 bases, 13 bases remained unmatched. This CDR3 has 16 residues.

CDR3 DNA sequence: TGTGCCAGCAGCTTGGTCGGGGAAAAACTGTTTTTT. Its protein product is CASSLVGEKLFF. This chain uses TRBV5-6 with TRBJ1-4; D not resolved. This CDR3 has 12 amino acids. CDR1 and CDR2 from the germline V gene are SGHDT and YYEEEE. V shed 0 bases and J shed 8 bases, with 5 bases lying between them.

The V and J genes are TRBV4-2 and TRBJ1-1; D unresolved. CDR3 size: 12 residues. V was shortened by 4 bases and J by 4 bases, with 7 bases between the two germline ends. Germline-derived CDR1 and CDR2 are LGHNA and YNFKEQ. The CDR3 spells CASSPTGTEAFF. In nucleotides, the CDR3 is TGTGCCAGCAGCCCCACCGGCACTGAAGCTTTCTTT.

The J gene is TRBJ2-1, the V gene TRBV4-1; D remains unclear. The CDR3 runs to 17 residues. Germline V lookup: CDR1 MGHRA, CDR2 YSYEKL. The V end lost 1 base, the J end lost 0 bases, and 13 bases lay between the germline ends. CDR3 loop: CASSQVDMGFSYNEQFF. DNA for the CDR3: TGCGCCAGCAGCCAAGTCGATATGGGGTTCTCCTACAATGAGCAGTTCTTC.

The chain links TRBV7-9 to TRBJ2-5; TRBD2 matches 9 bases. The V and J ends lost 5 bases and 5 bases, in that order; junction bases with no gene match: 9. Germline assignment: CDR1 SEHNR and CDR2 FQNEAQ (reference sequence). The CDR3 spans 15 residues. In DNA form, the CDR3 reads TGTGCCAGCAGCCCCCCGGGACTAGCTTTGGAGACCCAGTACTTC. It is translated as CASSPPGLALETQYF.

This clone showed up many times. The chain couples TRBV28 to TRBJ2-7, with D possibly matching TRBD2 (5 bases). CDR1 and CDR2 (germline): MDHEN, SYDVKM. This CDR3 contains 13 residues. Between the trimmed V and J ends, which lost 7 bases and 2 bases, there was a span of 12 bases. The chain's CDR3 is CASNNGLTYEQYF. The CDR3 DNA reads TGTGCCAGCAATAATGGACTTACCTACGAGCAGTACTTC.

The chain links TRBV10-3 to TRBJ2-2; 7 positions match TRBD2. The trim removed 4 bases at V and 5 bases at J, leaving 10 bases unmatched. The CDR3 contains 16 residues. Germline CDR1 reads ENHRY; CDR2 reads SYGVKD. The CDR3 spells CAISGGAGVGTGELFF. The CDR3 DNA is TGTGCCATCAGTGGGGGCGCGGGAGTTGGTACCGGGGAGCTGTTTTTT.

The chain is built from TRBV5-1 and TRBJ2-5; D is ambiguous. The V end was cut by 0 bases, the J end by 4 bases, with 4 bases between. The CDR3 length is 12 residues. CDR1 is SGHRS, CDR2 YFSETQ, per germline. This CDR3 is CASSLEGETQYF. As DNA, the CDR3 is TGCGCCAGCAGCTTGGAGGGAGAGACCCAGTACTTC.

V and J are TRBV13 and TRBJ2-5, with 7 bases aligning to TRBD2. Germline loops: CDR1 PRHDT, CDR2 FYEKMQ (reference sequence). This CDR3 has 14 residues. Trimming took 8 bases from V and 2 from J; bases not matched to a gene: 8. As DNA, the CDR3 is TGTGCCAGCGGTTCGTGGGGGGGACAAGAGACCCAGTACTTC. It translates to CASGSWGGQETQYF. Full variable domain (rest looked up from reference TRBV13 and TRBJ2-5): AAGVIQSPRHLIKEKRETATLKCYPIPRHDTVYWYQQGPGQDPQFLISFYEKMQSDKGSIPDRFSAQQFSDYHSELNMSSLELGDSALYFCASGSWGGQETQYFGPGTRLLVL.

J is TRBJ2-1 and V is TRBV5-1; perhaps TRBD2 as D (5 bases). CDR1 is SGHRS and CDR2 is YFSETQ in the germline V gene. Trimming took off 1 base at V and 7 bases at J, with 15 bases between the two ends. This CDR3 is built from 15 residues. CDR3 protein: CASSLNLASGNEQFF. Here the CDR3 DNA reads TGCGCCAGCAGCTTGAACCTAGCTAGTGGGAATGAGCAGTTCTTC.